This entry concerns a single T cell receptor beta chain. Its antigen is not identified. The sample originates from a study of T-cell reconstitution after alpha-beta-depleted transplantation in children. Study-wide points: T-cell numbers and diversity one year post-transplant derived largely from freshly generated T cells. It was reported that alpha-beta T cells came from several hundred expanded graft clones (about two months after transplant). The high TCRbeta diversity at day 60 in some patients came from surviving recipient T cells and thymic progenitors.

Preparing the TCRbeta library involved the use of unique molecular identifiers. Via MiXCR, TCRdb re-called the PCR reads, giving one row per CDR3 protein. The sample has some 350,000 distinct CDR3 sequences, around 15% seen once. This CDR3 region has 17 residues. The germline CDR1 and CDR2 sequences are LNHNV and YYDKDF (reference sequence). V dropped 0 bases and J dropped 8 bases, with 19 bases sitting between them. The clonotype originates from a male patient aged 2 to 9 who had a stem cell transplant for acute lymphoblastic leukemia, so the T cells may come from the graft donor. This chain uses TRBV15 with TRBJ1-4; D might be TRBD1 (5 bases). The sample in question was PBMCs, mostly from graft donor cells, obtained 360 days after TCRalphabeta/CD19-depleted stem cell transplant. The CDR3 DNA reads TGTGCCACCAGCAGAGATCCTGCAGGCAGGGTCGGGGAAAAACTGTTTTTT. It encodes CATSRDPAGRVGEKLFF.